This note documents a single T cell receptor (beta chain) sequence. The source of the sample is a study of blood T cell repertoires in COVID-19. Overall study: T cells, B-cell-depleted T cells, or PBMCs provided the cDNA or gDNA that served as material.

Under the authors' procedure: The authors estimated nucleated cell counts from reference gene primer amplification. The assay was immunoSEQ multiplex PCR, and TCRdb's table has in-frame clones only and misses some. V and J calls and clone size come straight from that table; D and trimming were deduced from the DNA. The table lists some 220,000 clones, 75% to 85% of them singletons. Seattle cases were enrolled at active infection and followed longitudinally. In germline, CDR1 is MDHEN, CDR2 SYDVKM. V was trimmed by 2 bases and J by 0 bases, leaving 11 bases between them. The CDR3 has 17 residues. The sequenced sample consisted of peripheral blood. This chain uses TRBV28 with TRBJ2-6; D gene uncertain. This TCR came from a woman in her seventies with COVID-19, enrolled during active disease. The CDR3 region has the DNA TGTGCCAGCAGTTTAGACTCCTCCCGCTCTGGGGCCAACGTCCTGACTTTC. It yields the protein CASSLDSSRSGANVLTF.